The 2 T cell receptor beta chains in this list originate from one sample, sequenced in a study of human thymus T cells (dated by TCRdb to 2018 to 2020). Library creation used the immunoSEQ multiplex PCR assay. TCRdb obtained this table from immuneACCESS and retained in-frame rearrangements with V and J assigned. These tables miss some clones; where compared with another copy, unresolved V genes account for less than half of the shortfall, and the remainder is unexplained. The sample data list tens of thousands of clones, and around 95% of these were observed just once. Under 0.04% of the sample goes to the ten largest clones. Thymus tissue was obtained as surgical resects removed during corrective cardiac surgery. Sequenced material: thymus tissue. The receptors come from a girl under three years old with a congenital heart defect but otherwise immunologically healthy.

The chain employs TRBV9 and TRBJ2-1, with 7 nucleotides matching TRBD2. The CDR3 has 15 amino acids. Trimming cost V 4 bases and J 5 bases; bases outside gene matches: 9. Germline CDR1 is SGDLS and CDR2 is YYNGEE. CDR3 residues: CASSPGLAEDNEQFF. Written as DNA, the CDR3 is TGTGCCAGCAGCCCCGGCCTAGCGGAAGACAATGAGCAGTTCTTC.

The chain joins TRBV5-1 to TRBJ2-7; 7 bases agree with TRBD1. The CDR3 is made up of 20 amino acids. V lost 0 bases to trimming and J lost 2 bases; unmatched junction nucleotides: 20. Per germline, CDR1 SGHRS and CDR2 YFSETQ. Here the CDR3 DNA reads TGCGCCAGCAGCTTGGGCCCCCGGGACAGCGGACGTTTCGAAACCTACGAGCAGTACTTC. Translating gives CASSLGPRDSGRFETYEQYF.